The 32 T cell receptor beta chains given below trace back to one sample, sequenced in a study of graft-versus-host responses after intestinal transplantation. The table came from immunoSEQ multiplex PCR; TCRdb's copy has only in-frame clones and leaves some out. The sample has around 55,000 clones; more than 70% are singletons. The antigens for these receptors are not known. This specimen consisted of unstimulated CD4+ T cells sorted from spleen or lymph node cells, obtained before transplant. Receptor source: a human donor who was the organ donor for an intestinal transplant.

The CDR3 loop is CASSGTGGSYGYTF. In nucleotides, the CDR3 is TGTGCCAGCAGTGGGACAGGGGGCAGCTATGGCTACACCTTC. The chain is built from TRBV2 and TRBJ1-2; 11 nucleotides agree with TRBD1. This CDR3 region has 14 residues. Germline CDR1 and CDR2: SNHLY and FYNNEI. V was clipped by 4 bases and J by 4 bases; unmatched bases: 2. Combining the CDR3 with reference TRBV2 and TRBJ1-2 gives the whole variable domain EPEVTQTPSHQVTQMGQEVILRCVPISNHLYFYWYRQILGQKVEFLVSFYNNEISEKSEIFDDQFSVERPDGSNFTLKIRSTKLEDSAMYFCASSGTGGSYGYTFGSGTRLTVV.

The chain links TRBV28 to TRBJ2-7; D gene uncertain. This CDR3 spans 12 amino acids. Germline V lookup: CDR1 MDHEN, CDR2 SYDVKM. V lost 5 bases and J lost 0, with 5 bases in between. The CDR3 protein is CASSTTSYEQYF. The DNA of the CDR3 is TGTGCCAGCAGTACTACCTCCTACGAGCAGTACTTC.

The V and J genes are TRBV29-1 and TRBJ1-1, with 7 nucleotides matching TRBD1. J was trimmed by 1 base and V by 3 bases; bases with no gene match: 8. The CDR3 length is 15 residues. Germline loops: CDR1 SQVTM, CDR2 ANQGSEA. The CDR3 sequence: CSVEKTGVTNTEAFF. CDR3 in DNA: TGCAGCGTTGAGAAAACAGGGGTCACGAACACTGAAGCTTTCTTT.

In regard to this clone: The sample holds other DNA sequences that translate to the same CDR3. The gene calls are TRBV15 and TRBJ1-5, with TRBD1 matching over 12 bases. With V trimmed by 3 bases and J by 6 bases, 6 bases remained unmatched. The germline V gene encodes CDR1 LNHNV and CDR2 YYDKDF (reference sequence). This CDR3 comprises 16 residues. In DNA, the CDR3 is TGTGCCACCAGCAGCGGGACAGGGGGCTCGGGTCAGCCCCAGCATTTT. Its translation: CATSSGTGGSGQPQHF.

The chain couples TRBV18 to TRBJ2-7; D perhaps matches TRBD2 (5 bases). Germline V gene sequence: CDR1 KGHSH, CDR2 LQKENI. This CDR3 has 12 amino acids. V dropped 3 bases and J dropped 3 bases, with 6 bases sitting between them. CDR3 coding DNA: TGTGCCAGCTCACCGGGGAGCTACGAGCAGTACTTC. It specifies CASSPGSYEQYF.

This chain links TRBV7-9 with TRBJ1-2, with 10 bases lining up with TRBD1. The ends lost 6 bases at V and 8 bases at J; junction bases unmatched: 12. Germline CDR1 is SEHNR and CDR2 is FQNEAQ (reference sequence). CDR3 length: 15 residues. The CDR3 loop is CASRPPGTGVVGYTF. DNA for the CDR3: TGTGCCAGCAGGCCCCCCGGGACAGGGGTGGTCGGCTACACCTTC.

The chain employs TRBV21-1 and TRBJ1-5; the table gives TRBD1 as D, unverified against the DNA. TRBV21-1 is labeled a pseudogene. The CDR3 has 15 residues. The CDR3 loop reads CASSKGDRQDQPQHF. The CDR3, as DNA: TGTGCCAGCAGCAAAGGGGACAGACAGGATCAGCCCCAGCATTTT.

J is TRBJ1-5 and V is TRBV19, with D uncertain. Per germline, CDR1 LNHDA and CDR2 SQIVND (reference sequence). The length of the CDR3 is 13 residues. Trimming left V 9 bases short and J 0 bases short, with 9 bases between. This chain's CDR3 is CASGHNSNQPQHF. The CDR3 nucleotides are TGTGCCAGCGGTCATAATAGCAATCAGCCCCAGCATTTT.

A single count supports this clone. The chain carries TRBV6-5 and TRBJ1-5; D is unresolved. The germline V and J ends were trimmed by 5 bases and 4 bases, with 6 bases remaining between them. Per the germline V gene, CDR1 is MNHEY and CDR2 is SVGAGI. The CDR3 runs to 12 residues. CDR3 bases: TGTGCCAGCAGTGAGGCAAATCAGCCCCAGCATTTT. Amino acid sequence: CASSEANQPQHF.

The J gene is TRBJ1-1, the V gene TRBV14; maybe TRBD1 (5 bases). The CDR3 is 15 residues long. The V gene lost 6 bases and the J gene lost 1 base, with 15 bases spanning the gap. CDR1 and CDR2 (germline): SGHDN, FVKESK. The CDR3 is CASSRIGGGNTEAFF. CDR3 in DNA: TGTGCCAGCAGTCGTATCGGCGGGGGGAACACTGAAGCTTTCTTT.

The rearrangement joins TRBV6-6 to TRBJ1-1; unclear D gene. V was trimmed by 2 bases and J by 6 bases, leaving 7 bases between them. Germline assignment: CDR1 MNHNY and CDR2 SVGAGI (reference sequence). The length of the CDR3 is 12 residues. CDR3 nucleotides: TGTGCCAGCAGTTACAGTGAGGCTGAAGCTTTCTTT. Protein product: CASSYSEAEAFF.

The genes are TRBV6-4 and TRBJ2-2; maybe TRBD2 (6 bases). CDR1 and CDR2 from the germline V gene are MRHNA and SNTAGT. Trimming shortened V by 9 bases and J by 1 base, and 12 bases separated the two germline ends. The CDR3 spans 14 residues. CDR3 DNA sequence: TGTGCCAGTAGATTAGCGGTGAACACCGGGGAGCTGTTTTTT. Residues: CASRLAVNTGELFF.

The V and J genes are TRBV28 and TRBJ1-2, with D perhaps matching TRBD1 (6 bases). The V gene lost 6 bases and the J gene lost 6 bases, with 14 bases spanning the gap. The CDR3 extends over 13 amino acids. CDR1 is MDHEN, CDR2 SYDVKM, per germline. The CDR3 DNA reads TGTGCCAGCAGGACGGGGGGCAGGGATGGCTACACCTTC. This translates into CASRTGGRDGYTF.

The chain employs TRBV6-5 and TRBJ2-7, with 7 bases that match TRBD2. Trimming cost V 0 bases and J 2 bases; bases outside gene matches: 7. The CDR3 totals 16 residues. Germline CDR1 MNHEY, CDR2 SVGAGI. The CDR3 loop is CASSYSRREPPYEQYF. The CDR3 DNA is TGTGCCAGCAGTTACTCGAGGCGGGAGCCACCCTACGAGCAGTACTTC.

For this clone: The junction departs from germline at one end; a sequencing error may be responsible. The chain couples TRBV7-7 to TRBJ2-5; TRBD1 matches at 8 bases. Germline loops: CDR1 SSHAT, CDR2 FNYEAQ (reference sequence). CDR3 length: 14 residues. CDR3 loop: CASSLITGGETQYF. In DNA, the CDR3 is TGTGCTAGCAGCTTAATTACAGGGGGAGAGACCCAGTACTTC.

This rearrangement joins TRBV5-1 to TRBJ2-5; D call uncertain. CDR1 and CDR2 (germline): SGHRS, YFSETQ. V dropped 4 bases and J dropped 3 bases, with 7 bases sitting between them. This CDR3 contains 12 residues. The CDR3 spells CASSGPEETQYF. CDR3 bases: TGCGCCAGCAGCGGCCCCGAAGAGACCCAGTACTTC.

The chain combines TRBV6-5 with TRBJ2-2, with TRBD1 matching over 7 bases. CDR3 size: 16 residues. CDR1 is MNHEY, CDR2 SVGAGI, per germline. The trim removed 2 bases at V and 2 bases at J, leaving 5 bases unmatched. The CDR3 DNA sequence: TGTGCCAGCAGTTACCCCGCAGGGGGAAACACCGGGGAGCTGTTTTTT. It translates to CASSYPAGGNTGELFF.

The rearrangement uses TRBV19 and TRBJ1-5; D is perhaps TRBD1 (5 bases). There are 15 residues in the CDR3. The germline V gene encodes CDR1 LNHDA and CDR2 SQIVND (reference sequence). V was cut by 3 bases and J by 4 bases, with 13 bases left in between. CDR3 nucleotides: TGTGCCAGTAGTATGGGGGGGGGTCAGAATCAGCCCCAGCATTTT. Translated: CASSMGGGQNQPQHF.

This clone appeared once. The chain is built from TRBV5-1 and TRBJ2-2, with TRBD1 identical over 10 bases. This CDR3 has 17 residues. CDR1 and CDR2 (germline): SGHRS, YFSETQ. With V trimmed by 7 bases and J by 1 base, 10 bases remained unmatched. The CDR3 DNA sequence: TGCGCCAGCGCCCCGCCCGGACAGGGGGGGAACACCGGGGAGCTGTTTTTT. Translation gives CASAPPGQGGNTGELFF.

The chain combines TRBV28 with TRBJ2-2, with 8 positions matching TRBD2. Germline loops: CDR1 MDHEN, CDR2 SYDVKM. V shed 8 bases, J shed 6 bases, and the junction held 14 bases outside the gene matches. The CDR3 totals 16 residues. CDR3 DNA sequence: TGTGCCAGCGTGCCGGGGGGGGTCCAGGGATCCGGGGAGCTGTTTTTT. Amino acid sequence: CASVPGGVQGSGELFF.

V usage is TRBV27 and J usage is TRBJ1-2; D unclear. The CDR3 loop spans 15 amino acids. V lost 2 bases to trimming and J lost 1 base, with 11 bases between them. Germline values: CDR1 MNHEY, CDR2 SMNVEV (reference sequence). CDR3 in DNA: TGTGCCAGCAGTTTAGCAGGCAACCTTAACTATGGCTACACCTTC. Translating it yields CASSLAGNLNYGYTF.

This chain connects TRBV19 to TRBJ1-2; the match to TRBD1 covers 8 bases. Germline V lookup: CDR1 LNHDA, CDR2 SQIVND (reference sequence). Trimming at V came to 4 bases and at J to 4 bases, leaving 20 bases not matched to a gene. This CDR3 is built from 19 residues. The CDR3: CASSTRQGKALQGRYGYTF. CDR3 nucleotides: TGTGCCAGTAGTACGAGACAGGGGAAGGCGTTGCAGGGCCGCTATGGCTACACCTTC.

This chain uses TRBV29-1 with TRBJ1-1; weak D call: TRBD1 (5 bases). CDR1 is SQVTM and CDR2 is ANQGSEA in the germline V gene. This CDR3 region has 12 residues. The V gene lost 5 bases and the J gene lost 2 bases, with 9 bases spanning the gap. CDR3: CSVLQVNTEAFF. The CDR3 bases are TGCAGCGTTCTACAGGTTAACACTGAAGCTTTCTTT.

The chain links TRBV28 to TRBJ2-7; 11 bases match TRBD2. Trimming at V came to 5 bases and at J to 4 bases, leaving 10 bases not matched to a gene. The CDR3 is 16 residues long. The germline V gene encodes CDR1 MDHEN and CDR2 SYDVKM. The CDR3 reads CASSPGGASGRYEQYF. CDR3 coding DNA: TGTGCCAGCAGTCCGGGGGGGGCTAGCGGGAGGTACGAGCAGTACTTC.

The chain employs TRBV7-3 and TRBJ2-7, with a tentative D call TRBD2 (6 bases). Looked up from germline, CDR1 is SGHTA and CDR2 is FQGTGA. The V gene lost 3 bases and the J gene lost 9 bases, with 21 bases spanning the gap. The CDR3 is 15 residues long. This chain's CDR3 is CASSFDGRGGGVQYF. In DNA, the CDR3 is TGTGCCAGCAGCTTTGATGGCCGGGGTGGAGGGGTGCAGTACTTC.

CDR3 nucleotide sequence: TGCGCCAGCAGCCCGGGACTAGGGTACGTTTTATACGAGCAGTACTTC. It specifies CASSPGLGYVLYEQYF. This sequence joins TRBV5-1 and TRBJ2-7; 8 nucleotides match TRBD2. V was pared by 4 bases and J by 4 bases, with 13 bases of the junction left unmatched. The CDR3 loop spans 16 amino acids. Looked up from germline, CDR1 is SGHRS and CDR2 is YFSETQ.

This clone has only one observation. The same CDR3 arises from other DNA sequences in this sample as well. V and J are TRBV7-2 and TRBJ1-2; D gene uncertain. Germline assignment: CDR1 SGHTA and CDR2 FQGNSA. The CDR3 contains 14 residues. V was shortened by 1 base and J by 4 bases, with 10 bases between the two germline ends. The CDR3 sequence: CASSLGTPGYGYTF. The CDR3 coding sequence is TGTGCCAGCAGCTTAGGGACTCCCGGCTATGGCTACACCTTC.

The chain links TRBV5-1 to TRBJ2-6, with D possibly matching TRBD2 (6 bases). This CDR3 is 18 amino acids long. The germline V gene has CDR1 SGHRS and CDR2 YFSETQ. Trimming left V 5 bases short and J 0 bases short, with 18 bases between. CDR3 sequence (DNA): TGCGCCAGCAGGGGACTGGGACGGGCTAACTCTGGGGCCAACGTCCTGACTTTC. It translates to CASRGLGRANSGANVLTF.

The chain employs TRBV5-1 and TRBJ1-4; D is undetermined. CDR1 and CDR2 from the germline V gene are SGHRS and YFSETQ. This CDR3 region has 16 residues. The germline V and J ends were trimmed by 4 bases and 5 bases, with 18 bases remaining between them. CDR3 protein: CASSPGFGGPNEKLFF. The CDR3 DNA sequence: TGCGCCAGCAGCCCCGGGTTTGGCGGCCCAAATGAAAAACTGTTTTTT.

This chain joins TRBV10-1 and TRBJ2-3, with D possibly TRBD1 on 6 matching bases. Germline V lookup: CDR1 WNHNN, CDR2 SYGVQD (reference sequence). V was shortened by 4 bases and J by 2 bases, with 10 bases between the two germline ends. The CDR3 length is 14 residues. The CDR3 DNA follows: TGCGCCAGCAGTGCGCAGGGGACCACAGATACGCAGTATTTT. Protein product: CASSAQGTTDTQYF.

This sequence joins TRBV28 and TRBJ2-1; 9 bases are a match to TRBD2. V was clipped by 3 bases and J by 4 bases; unmatched bases: 4. There are 15 residues in the CDR3. CDR1 and CDR2 (germline): MDHEN, SYDVKM. CDR3 sequence (DNA): TGTGCCAGCAGTTTTAGTAGCGGGAGATACAATGAGCAGTTCTTC. It is translated as CASSFSSGRYNEQFF.

This clone was seen a handful of times. The rearrangement uses TRBV7-9 and TRBJ2-3; perhaps TRBD1 as D (6 bases). Germline CDR1 is SEHNR and CDR2 is FQNEAQ (reference sequence). There are 14 residues in the CDR3. Between the trimmed V and J ends, which lost 0 bases and 7 bases, there was a span of 11 bases. The CDR3 coding sequence is TGTGCCAGCAGCTTAGCAGGGGGTCTGCATACGCAGTATTTT. It yields the protein CASSLAGGLHTQYF. The full variable domain, rest sourced from reference TRBV7-9 and TRBJ2-3, is DTGVSQNPRHKITKRGQNVTFRCDPISEHNRLYWYRQTLGQGPEFLTYFQNEAQLEKSRLLSDRFSAERPKGSFSTLEIQRTEQGDSAMYLCASSLAGGLHTQYFGPGTRLTVL.